What follows are 22 T cell receptor beta chains derived from one specimen sequenced in a study of T cells in Graves' hyperthyroidism and ophthalmopathy. Amplification targeted TCR beta CDR3 regions from RNA transcripts. Researchers ran a first-round RT-PCR on the TCR CDR3 using the HTBI primer set. Using its own MiXCR run on the multiplex PCR reads, TCRdb lists one record per CDR3 protein. Counted here are fewer than 850,000 distinct CDR3 sequences, approximately 15% occurring once; the ten biggest clones make up 15% to 17%. Sequencing was done on a sample of blood. These receptors came from a man between 45 and 60 years old with Graves' hyperthyroidism.

This clonotype has a count of ten or more. V usage is TRBV28 and J usage is TRBJ2-2; TRBD2 is a possible D gene (6 bases). V gave up 5 bases and J gave up 3 bases, with 13 bases separating them. Germline assignment: CDR1 MDHEN and CDR2 SYDVKM. The CDR3 is 15 amino acids. The CDR3 protein is CASSAEGLYTGELFF. The CDR3 DNA follows: TGTGCCAGCAGTGCGGAGGGACTCTACACCGGGGAGCTGTTTTTT.

The genes are TRBV20-1 and TRBJ1-1; no definite D call. Germline values: CDR1 DFQATT, CDR2 SNEGSKA (reference sequence). Trimming removed 0 bases at V and 4 bases at J, with 9 bases between. The length of the CDR3 is 13 residues. CDR3 loop: CSARDHLLTEAFF. The CDR3 region has the DNA TGCAGTGCTAGAGATCATTTGCTCACTGAAGCTTTCTTT.

The table lists this clonotype with many counts. The chain combines TRBV28 with TRBJ2-1; D may be TRBD1 (6 bases). With 3 bases removed from V and 7 bases from J, the gap between germline ends came to 19 bases. The germline V gene has CDR1 MDHEN and CDR2 SYDVKM. The CDR3 contains 16 residues. The CDR3 is CASSLGRDTRRNEQFF. For the CDR3, the DNA is TGTGCCAGCAGTTTGGGAAGGGACACTCGTCGGAATGAGCAGTTCTTC.

This clonotype was seen a few times. The V and J genes are TRBV4-2 and TRBJ1-1; D is undetermined. The germline V and J ends were trimmed by 0 bases and 5 bases, with 10 bases remaining between them. This CDR3 comprises 14 residues. Per the germline V gene, CDR1 is LGHNA and CDR2 is YNFKEQ. The CDR3 coding sequence is TGTGCCAGCAGCCAAGAAAGGGTTAGAACTGAAGCTTTCTTT. Protein product: CASSQERVRTEAFF.

The rearrangement links TRBV5-5 to TRBJ2-3, with D possibly matching TRBD2 (5 bases). The CDR3 is 15 amino acids. Trimming removed 2 bases from V and 2 bases from J, with 12 bases in between. Germline CDR1 and CDR2: SGHKS and YYEKEE (reference sequence). The CDR3 loop reads CASSLLLANTDTQYF. For the CDR3, the DNA is TGTGCCAGCAGCTTACTTCTAGCAAACACAGATACGCAGTATTTT. The whole variable domain, filled in from reference TRBV5-5 and TRBJ2-3, reads DAGVTQSPTHLIKTRGQQVTLRCSPISGHKSVSWYQQVLGQGPQFIFQYYEKEERGRGNFPDRFSARQFPNYSSELNVNALLLGDSALYLCASSLLLANTDTQYFGPGTRLTVL.

This clonotype came up many times. The chain uses TRBV5-1 and TRBJ2-7; D call uncertain. There are 12 residues in the CDR3. Germline-derived CDR1 and CDR2 are SGHRS and YFSETQ. The V end was cut by 3 bases, the J end by 3 bases, with 7 bases between. The CDR3 region is CASSWENYEQYF. CDR3 in DNA: TGCGCCAGCAGCTGGGAAAACTACGAGCAGTACTTC.

The chain uses TRBV19 and TRBJ2-6; TRBD2 agrees at 7 bases. The CDR3 runs 19 residues. Germline loops: CDR1 LNHDA, CDR2 SQIVND (reference sequence). The junction had 16 bases not matched to a gene; V was cut back by 8 bases and J by 0 bases. CDR3 sequence: CASSYGSGGGISGANVLTF. The CDR3 region has the DNA TGTGCCAGTTCCTACGGGTCGGGGGGTGGAATCTCTGGGGCCAACGTCCTGACTTTC.

This clonotype came up a few times. This chain links TRBV6-2 or TRBV6-3 with TRBJ2-3; 7 bases map to TRBD1. This CDR3 has 13 residues. Trimming cost V 6 bases and J 8 bases; bases outside gene matches: 8. The germline V gene encodes CDR1 MNHEY and CDR2 SVGEGT. The CDR3, as DNA: TGTGCCAGCAGCACTGGACAGGCTCTTACGCAGTATTTT. Residues: CASSTGQALTQYF.

The chain uses TRBV6-5 and TRBJ1-3; D gene uncertain. The CDR3 extends over 15 amino acids. V lost 0 bases to trimming and J lost 0 bases, with 6 bases between them. The germline gives CDR1 MNHEY, CDR2 SVGAGI. CDR3 nucleotide sequence: TGTGCCAGCAGTTACTCGATGCACTCTGGAAACACCATATATTTT. Amino acid sequence: CASSYSMHSGNTIYF.

This clonotype has a count of ten or more. This chain connects TRBV10-3 to TRBJ2-1; D perhaps matches TRBD2 (6 bases). Trimming took off 8 bases at V and 7 bases at J, with 15 bases between the two ends. Germline loops: CDR1 ENHRY, CDR2 SYGVKD. The CDR3 is 13 residues long. In nucleotides, the CDR3 is TGTGCCATCCAAATCGGGACTGAGAATGAGCAGTTCTTC. It codes for CAIQIGTENEQFF.

The CDR3, as DNA: TGTGCCAGCAGTTTATGGGGGACAGAAAGATATGGCTACACCTTC. Translating gives CASSLWGTERYGYTF. The rearrangement joins TRBV28 to TRBJ1-2; 7 bases are shared with TRBD1. CDR1 is MDHEN and CDR2 is SYDVKM in the germline V gene. The J segment lost 5 bases and the V segment lost 0 bases, leaving 6 bases of the junction unmatched. The CDR3 length is 15 residues.

V gene TRBV15 combines with J gene TRBJ1-2, with D possibly being TRBD1 (6 bases). The germline gives CDR1 LNHNV, CDR2 YYDKDF (reference sequence). Trimming removed 6 bases at V and 1 base at J, with 12 bases between. The CDR3 consists of 14 residues. The CDR3 DNA follows: TGTGCCACCAGGTCAGGGGAAGGTAACTATGGCTACACCTTC. This sequence encodes CATRSGEGNYGYTF.

The rearrangement uses TRBV24-1 and TRBJ2-5; the D is unclear. V dropped 2 bases and J dropped 2 bases, with 8 bases sitting between them. CDR3 length: 14 amino acids. Germline loops: CDR1 KGHDR, CDR2 SFDVKD. CDR3 nucleotides: TGTGCCACCAGTGATTGGAGAAAACAAGAGACCCAGTACTTC. This translates into CATSDWRKQETQYF.

Only a few counts were recorded for this clonotype. The chain uses TRBV20-1 and TRBJ1-2; TRBD1 might be the D (6 bases). CDR1 is DFQATT and CDR2 is SNEGSKA in the germline V gene (reference sequence). The CDR3 has 16 amino acids. Trimming stripped 4 bases from V and 3 bases from J, with 21 bases between. In DNA, the CDR3 is TGCAGTGCTAAGTTGGGGGGGGCTCCCCCTTACTATGGCTACACCTTC. Encoded protein: CSAKLGGAPPYYGYTF.

This clonotype was found many times. V usage is TRBV11-2 and J usage is TRBJ1-5; 7 bases line up with TRBD1. Looked up from germline, CDR1 is SGHAT and CDR2 is FQNNGV. V gave up 3 bases and J gave up 3 bases; unmatched junction bases: 5. The CDR3 is made up of 15 amino acids. CDR3 nucleotide sequence: TGTGCCAGCAGCTTTACAGGGGCGGACAATCAGCCCCAGCATTTT. This sequence encodes CASSFTGADNQPQHF.

In the case of this clonotype: Given a much more abundant clone one base away, this may be a read error. The chain employs TRBV11-2 and TRBJ2-3; D is unresolved. The V gene lost 2 bases and the J gene lost 6 bases, with 9 bases spanning the gap. CDR3 size: 13 residues. The germline V gene encodes CDR1 SGHAT and CDR2 FQNNGV. The CDR3 region has the DNA TGTGCCAGCAGCTTATTTGGGTACGATACGCAGTATTTT. It translates to CASSLFGYDTQYF. Using reference TRBV11-2 and TRBJ2-3 for the parts outside the CDR3, the full variable domain is EAGVAQSPRYKIIEKRQSVAFWCNPISGHATLYWYQQILGQGPKLLIQFQNNGVVDDSQLPKDRFSAERLKGVDSTLKIQPAKLEDSAVYLCASSLFGYDTQYFGPGTRLTVL.

This clonotype has more than one count but fewer than ten. This chain joins TRBV29-1 and TRBJ1-4; 7 bases agree with TRBD1. This CDR3 is 14 amino acids long. Unmatched junction bases numbered 13, after V lost 7 bases and J lost 8 bases. Germline lookup yields CDR1 SQVTM and CDR2 ANQGSEA. CDR3 in amino acids: CSARLTGAVEKLFF. The CDR3 nucleotides are TGCAGCGCCCGATTAACAGGGGCGGTCGAAAAACTGTTTTTT.

The gene calls are TRBV28 and TRBJ2-2; TRBD1 aligns across 7 bases. V trimming: 6 bases; J trimming: 6 bases; junction bases outside the gene matches: 10. The CDR3 is 15 amino acids. Germline CDR1 MDHEN, CDR2 SYDVKM. CDR3 in DNA: TGTGCCAGCAGAACCAGGGGGACGCTAGCCGGGGAGCTGTTTTTT. The encoded protein is CASRTRGTLAGELFF. The full variable domain, with the rest looked up from reference TRBV28 and TRBJ2-2, is DVKVTQSSRYLVKRTGEKVFLECVQDMDHENMFWYRQDPGLGLRLIYFSYDVKMKEKGDIPEGYSVSREKKERFSLILESASTNQTSMYLCASRTRGTLAGELFFGEGSRLTVL.

This clonotype was found many times. V and J are TRBV30 and TRBJ1-1; unclear D gene. The CDR3 consists of 12 residues. Trimming stripped 3 bases from V and 7 bases from J, with 12 bases between. Germline CDR1 GTSNPN, CDR2 SVGIG (reference sequence). The CDR3: CAWSRTPDEAFF. CDR3 coding DNA: TGTGCCTGGAGCCGTACACCAGATGAAGCTTTCTTT.

The V and J genes are TRBV7-9 and TRBJ2-5, with TRBD1 matching 10 bases. J gave up 1 base and V 5 bases, and 7 bases lay outside the gene matches. The CDR3 is 16 residues long. Germline CDR1 reads SEHNR; CDR2 reads FQNEAQ (reference sequence). CDR3 DNA sequence: TGTGCCAGCAGCGCCGGGACAGGGGACTTCCAAGAGACCCAGTACTTC. Translation gives CASSAGTGDFQETQYF.

About this clonotype: A much larger clone differs by one base, so this may be a read error. The rearrangement joins TRBV12-3 or TRBV12-4 to TRBJ2-1; 10 nucleotides match TRBD2. The CDR3 runs 17 residues. J was trimmed by 7 bases and V by 3 bases; bases with no gene match: 12. CDR3 residues: CASSFFSASGSGNEQFF. In nucleotides, the CDR3 is TGTGCCAGCAGTTTTTTCTCGGCTAGCGGGAGTGGAAATGAGCAGTTCTTC.

This clonotype came up a few times. The rearrangement joins TRBV27 to TRBJ2-7; 12 nucleotides line up with TRBD1. Looked up from germline, CDR1 is MNHEY and CDR2 is SMNVEV (reference sequence). The CDR3 spans 13 residues. Trimming removed 6 bases from V and 9 bases from J; junction bases left unmatched: 6. CDR3 sequence reads: CASRPGQGARQYF. CDR3 nucleotide sequence: TGTGCCAGCAGACCGGGACAGGGGGCGAGGCAGTACTTC.